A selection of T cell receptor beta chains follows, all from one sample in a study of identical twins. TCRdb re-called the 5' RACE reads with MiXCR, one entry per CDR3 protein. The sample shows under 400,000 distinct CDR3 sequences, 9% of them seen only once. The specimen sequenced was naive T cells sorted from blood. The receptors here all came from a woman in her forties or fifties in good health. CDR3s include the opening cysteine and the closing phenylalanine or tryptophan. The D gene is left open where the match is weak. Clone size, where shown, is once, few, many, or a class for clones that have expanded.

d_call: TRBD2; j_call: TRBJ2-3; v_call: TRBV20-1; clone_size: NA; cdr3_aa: CSARTSGRINTQYF; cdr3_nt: TGCAGTGCTAGGACTAGCGGGAGAATAAATACGCAGTATTTT
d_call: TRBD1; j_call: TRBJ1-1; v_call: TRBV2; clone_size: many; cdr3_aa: CASSSTGAPTEAFF; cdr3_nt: TGTGCCAGCAGTTCCACAGGGGCGCCTACTGAAGCTTTCTTT
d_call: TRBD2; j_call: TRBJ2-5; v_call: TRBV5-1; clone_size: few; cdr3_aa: CATGTSGRAQETQYF; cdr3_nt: TGCGCCACTGGGACTAGCGGGAGGGCCCAAGAGACCCAGTACTTC
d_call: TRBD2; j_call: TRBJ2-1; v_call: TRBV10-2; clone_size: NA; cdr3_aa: CASRPSGMGPRGNEQFF; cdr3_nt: TGCGCCAGCAGGCCTAGCGGGATGGGGCCCCGAGGCAATGAGCAGTTCTTC
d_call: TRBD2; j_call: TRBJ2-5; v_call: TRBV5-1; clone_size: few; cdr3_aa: CASSMRGLAVYQETQYF; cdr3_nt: TGCGCCAGCAGCATGCGGGGACTAGCGGTGTACCAAGAGACCCAGTACTTC
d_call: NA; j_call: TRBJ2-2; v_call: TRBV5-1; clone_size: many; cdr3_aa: CASSSGGTAANTGELFF; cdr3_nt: TGCGCCAGCAGCTCCGGGGGGACAGCCGCGAACACCGGGGAGCTGTTTTTT
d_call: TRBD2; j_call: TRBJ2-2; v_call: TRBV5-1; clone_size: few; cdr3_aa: CASSTGLAGGTGELFF; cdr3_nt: TGCGCCAGCAGCACTGGACTAGCGGGAGGCACCGGGGAGCTGTTTTTT
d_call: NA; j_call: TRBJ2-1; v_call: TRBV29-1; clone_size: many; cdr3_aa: CSVGGMGQFF; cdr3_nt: TGCAGCGTTGGAGGGATGGGGCAGTTCTTC
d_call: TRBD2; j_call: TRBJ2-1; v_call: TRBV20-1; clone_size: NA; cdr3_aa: CSARGLGLAEYNEQFF; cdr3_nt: TGCAGTGCTAGAGGGCTCGGACTAGCGGAATACAATGAGCAGTTCTTC
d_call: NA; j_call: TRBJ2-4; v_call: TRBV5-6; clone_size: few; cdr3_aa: CASSLRNLNIQYF; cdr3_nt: TGTGCCAGCAGCTTGCGGAATCTAAACATTCAGTACTTC
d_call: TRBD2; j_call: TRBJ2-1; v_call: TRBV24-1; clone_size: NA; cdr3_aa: CATSGTTGTRWNEQFF; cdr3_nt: TGTGCCACCAGTGGGACGACCGGGACTAGATGGAATGAGCAGTTCTTC
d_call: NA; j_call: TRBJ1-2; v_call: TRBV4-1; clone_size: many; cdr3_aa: CASSPGLGYTF; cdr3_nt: TGCGCCAGCAGCCCGGGACTTGGCTACACCTTC
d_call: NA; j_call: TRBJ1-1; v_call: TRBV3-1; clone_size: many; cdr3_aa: CASRQQNTEAFF; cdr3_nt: TGTGCCAGCAGACAGCAAAACACTGAAGCTTTCTTT
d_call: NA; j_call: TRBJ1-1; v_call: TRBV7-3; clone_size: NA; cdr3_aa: CASSSLGTLEAFF; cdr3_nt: TGTGCCAGCAGCTCCCTCGGGACCCTTGAAGCTTTCTTT
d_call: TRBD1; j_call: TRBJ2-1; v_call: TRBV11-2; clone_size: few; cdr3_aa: CASSLRQGAEQFF; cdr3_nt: TGTGCCAGCAGCTTAAGGCAGGGGGCTGAGCAGTTCTTC
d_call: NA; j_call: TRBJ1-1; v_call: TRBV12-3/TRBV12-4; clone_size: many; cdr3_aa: CASSSHRNTEAFF; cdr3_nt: TGTGCCAGCAGTTCACACCGAAACACTGAAGCTTTCTTT
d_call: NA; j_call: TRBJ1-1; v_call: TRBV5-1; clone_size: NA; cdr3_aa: CASRETPRHTEAFF; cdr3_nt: TGCGCCAGCAGGGAAACCCCGAGGCACACTGAAGCTTTCTTT
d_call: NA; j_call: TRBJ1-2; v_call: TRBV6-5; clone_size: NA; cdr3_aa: CATIPVRSRHYGYTF; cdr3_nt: TGTGCCACCATCCCCGTCCGATCACGTCACTATGGCTACACCTTC
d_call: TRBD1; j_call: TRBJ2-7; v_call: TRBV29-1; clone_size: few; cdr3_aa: CSVGTVEQYF; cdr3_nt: TGCAGCGTCGGGACAGTCGAGCAGTACTTC
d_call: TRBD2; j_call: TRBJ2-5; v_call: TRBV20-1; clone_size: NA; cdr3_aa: CSAIRGGKTETQYF; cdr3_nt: TGCAGTGCTATACGGGGAGGGAAAACAGAGACCCAGTACTTC
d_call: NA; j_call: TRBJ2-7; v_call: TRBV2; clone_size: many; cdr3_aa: CASSDRGYLHEQYF; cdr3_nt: TGTGCCAGCAGTGATAGGGGGTACCTGCACGAGCAGTACTTC
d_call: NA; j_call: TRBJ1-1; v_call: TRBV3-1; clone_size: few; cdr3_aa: CASSQGGRPGAFF; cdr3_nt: TGTGCCAGCAGCCAGGGGGGACGGCCGGGAGCTTTCTTT
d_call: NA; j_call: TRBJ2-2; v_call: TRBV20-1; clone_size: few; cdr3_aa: CSARYKRAGMTGELFF; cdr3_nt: TGCAGTGCCCGATACAAGAGGGCAGGGATGACCGGGGAGCTGTTTTTT
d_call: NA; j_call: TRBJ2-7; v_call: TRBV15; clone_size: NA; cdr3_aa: CATSRAQGASYEQYF; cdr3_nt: TGTGCCACCAGCAGAGCACAGGGTGCCTCCTACGAGCAGTACTTC
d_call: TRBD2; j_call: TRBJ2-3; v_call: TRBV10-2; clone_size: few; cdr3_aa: CASSEGLAGGPNTDTQYF; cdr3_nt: TGCGCCAGCAGTGAGGGGTTAGCGGGAGGGCCAAACACAGATACGCAGTATTTT
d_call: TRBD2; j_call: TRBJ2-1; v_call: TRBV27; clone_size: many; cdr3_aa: CASGIYGGRGEQFF; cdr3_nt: TGTGCCAGCGGAATATACGGGGGGAGGGGTGAGCAGTTCTTC
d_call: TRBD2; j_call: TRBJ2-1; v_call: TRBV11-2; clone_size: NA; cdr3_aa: CASSLDSGRAQEQFF; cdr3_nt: TGTGCCAGCAGCTTGGATAGCGGGAGGGCACAGGAGCAGTTCTTC
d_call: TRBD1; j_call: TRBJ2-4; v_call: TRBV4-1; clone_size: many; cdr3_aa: CASSAGQGGSRVQYF; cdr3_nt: TGCGCCAGCAGTGCTGGACAGGGGGGATCTCGGGTTCAGTACTTC
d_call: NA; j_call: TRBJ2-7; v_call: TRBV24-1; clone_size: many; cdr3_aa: CATSDSGGLSSYEQYF; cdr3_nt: TGTGCCACCAGTGATTCCGGCGGCTTAAGCTCCTACGAGCAGTACTTC
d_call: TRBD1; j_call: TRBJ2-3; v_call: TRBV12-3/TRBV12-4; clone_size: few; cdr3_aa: CATGQGVDTQYF; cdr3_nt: TGTGCCACAGGACAGGGCGTAGATACGCAGTATTTT
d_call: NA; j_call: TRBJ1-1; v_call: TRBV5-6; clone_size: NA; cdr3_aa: CASRGRGWTEAFF; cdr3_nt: TGTGCCAGCCGGGGCAGGGGCTGGACTGAAGCTTTCTTT
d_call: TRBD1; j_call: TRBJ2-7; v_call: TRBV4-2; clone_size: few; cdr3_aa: CASSQDRTGYEQYF; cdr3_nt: TGTGCCAGCAGCCAAGATCGGACAGGCTACGAGCAGTACTTC
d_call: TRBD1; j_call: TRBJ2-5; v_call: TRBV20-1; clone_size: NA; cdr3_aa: CSALKMDRGGETQYF; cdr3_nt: TGCAGTGCTCTTAAAATGGACAGGGGGGGTGAGACCCAGTACTTC
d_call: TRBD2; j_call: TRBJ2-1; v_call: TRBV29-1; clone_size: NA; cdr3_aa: CSVEDQREYHEQFF; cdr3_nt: TGCAGCGTTGAGGACCAGCGGGAGTACCATGAGCAGTTCTTC
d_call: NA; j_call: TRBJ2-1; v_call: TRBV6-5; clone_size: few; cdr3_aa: CASRAFDEQFF; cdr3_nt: TGTGCCAGCAGGGCCTTCGATGAGCAGTTCTTC
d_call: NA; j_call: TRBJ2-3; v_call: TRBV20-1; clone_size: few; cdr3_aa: CSASPGAVYTQYF; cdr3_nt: TGCAGTGCTAGTCCCGGTGCCGTATATACGCAGTATTTT
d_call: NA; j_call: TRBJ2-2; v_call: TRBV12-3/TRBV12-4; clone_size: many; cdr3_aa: CASSLFIGELFF; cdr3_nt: TGTGCCAGCAGTTTATTTATCGGGGAGCTGTTTTTT
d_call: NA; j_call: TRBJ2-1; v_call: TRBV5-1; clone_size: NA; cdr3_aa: CASSLLHSSYNEQFF; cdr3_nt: TGCGCCAGCAGCCTCCTCCACAGCTCCTACAATGAGCAGTTCTTC